This T cell receptor (beta chain) was identified in a study of T cells in localized non-small cell lung cancer. This table comes from immunoSEQ multiplex PCR, and its TCRdb copy is limited to in-frame clones, with some not included. The sample carries roughly 72,000 clones, 70% to 90% recorded once. Per germline, CDR1 GTSNPN and CDR2 SVGIG (reference sequence). This CDR3 has 10 residues. V was shortened by 2 bases and J by 7 bases, with 3 bases between the two germline ends. Sequencing was performed on peripheral blood, taken before any cancer treatment. This sequence joins TRBV30 and TRBJ2-1; D unclear. The source is a female donor older than 55 with stage I lung adenocarcinoma. CDR3 residues: CAWSWNEQFF. As DNA, the CDR3 is TGTGCCTGGAGTTGGAATGAGCAGTTCTTC.